This T cell receptor beta chain is drawn from a study of human T cells and chemical hapten exposure. The V gene's germline CDR1 is SGHAT and CDR2 FQNNGV. The V gene lost 5 bases and the J gene lost 4 bases, with 3 bases spanning the gap. This CDR3 comprises 10 residues. In TCRdb, the RACE reads were re-called with MiXCR into one record per CDR3 protein. The table shows about 140,000 distinct CDR3 sequences, with 12% occurring only once. Time point indicated: patch test 2, 6 weeks after DPC sensitization. Treatment meaning: therapeutic diphenylcyclopropenone sensitization with weekly scalp DPC. Concerning this clonotype itself: Given a much more abundant clone one base away, this may be a read error.

The rearrangement links TRBV11-2 to TRBJ2-7; D unclear. The sequenced sample was whole blood, obtained in connection with sensitization to the hapten diphenylcyclopropenone (DPC). The TCR comes from a woman aged 45-60 years with alopecia areata. Some clones in this sample may be carry-over from other donors' samples. The CDR3 DNA is TGTGCCAGCAGCCAATACGAGCAGTACTTC. The encoded protein is CASSQYEQYF.